These 26 T cell receptor beta chains originate from one sample sequenced in a study of response to subunit inactivated influenza vaccine. TCRdb reanalysed the RT-PCR reads using MiXCR and keeps one entry per CDR3 protein. This table has approximately 170,000 distinct CDR3 sequences, roughly 14% appearing once. This sample comprised CD8+ T cells sorted from PBMCs, obtained 5 days after vaccination. Receptor source: a man aged 50 to 60 who received an inactivated influenza vaccine.

The genes are TRBV6-5 and TRBJ2-5; D is unresolved. V shed 2 bases and J shed 1 base, with 11 bases lying between them. Germline V gene lookup returns CDR1 MNHEY and CDR2 SVGAGI. The CDR3 is made up of 15 amino acids. CDR3 in amino acids: CASSYRGYRQETQYF. The CDR3 bases are TGTGCCAGCAGTTACAGAGGATATCGCCAAGAGACCCAGTACTTC.

This clonotype was counted a few times. The chain uses TRBV12-3 or TRBV12-4 and TRBJ2-1; possibly TRBD1 for D (6 bases). The V end was cut by 2 bases, the J end by 5 bases, with 10 bases between. The CDR3 consists of 14 residues. The CDR3: CASSLWDTDNEQFF. The CDR3 DNA reads as TGTGCCAGCAGTTTATGGGACACGGACAATGAGCAGTTCTTC.

This clonotype was picked up a small number of times. The V call is TRBV7-8, the J call TRBJ2-2, with D possibly matching TRBD1 (5 bases). This CDR3 comprises 16 residues. Per the germline V gene, CDR1 is SGHVS and CDR2 is FQNEAQ. Trimming left V 1 base short and J 0 bases short, with 9 bases between. CDR3 sequence: CASSLVGLPNTGELFF. CDR3 coding DNA: TGTGCCAGCAGCTTAGTGGGGCTCCCGAACACCGGGGAGCTGTTTTTT.

This clonotype has just a few counts. V and J are TRBV27 and TRBJ1-3; 7 bases map to TRBD1. CDR1 is MNHEY, CDR2 SMNVEV, per germline (reference sequence). With V trimmed by 5 bases and J by 0 bases, 7 bases remained unmatched. The CDR3 sequence is 16 residues long. CDR3 sequence: CASSPPRDSSGNTIYF. The CDR3 DNA is TGTGCCAGCAGTCCCCCTCGGGACAGCTCTGGAAACACCATATATTTT.

Many counts were recorded for this clonotype. The genes are TRBV28 and TRBJ2-1; 9 nucleotides match TRBD2. The CDR3 covers 15 residues. CDR1 is MDHEN, CDR2 SYDVKM, per germline. J lost 6 bases, V lost 1 base, and 4 bases had no gene match. This CDR3 reads CASSLLAGGVNEQFF. The CDR3 bases are TGTGCCAGCAGTTTATTGGCGGGAGGGGTCAATGAGCAGTTCTTC.

This clonotype was observed at least ten times. The chain carries TRBV20-1 and TRBJ2-7, with unresolved D. V dropped 3 bases and J dropped 0 bases, with 15 bases sitting between them. Per the germline V gene, CDR1 is DFQATT and CDR2 is SNEGSKA (reference sequence). This CDR3 is 15 amino acids long. CDR3 in amino acids: CSASAVLIASYEQYF. The CDR3 DNA sequence: TGCAGTGCTAGTGCAGTCCTGATAGCCTCCTACGAGCAGTACTTC.

The chain is built from TRBV7-6 and TRBJ1-1; D unresolved. Germline V gene sequence: CDR1 SGHVS, CDR2 FNYEAQ. The V gene lost 1 base and the J gene lost 3 bases, with 15 bases spanning the gap. The CDR3 is made up of 16 amino acids. CDR3 sequence reads: CASSLDLGSVYTEAFF. The CDR3 DNA sequence: TGTGCCAGCAGCTTAGATCTAGGCAGTGTATACACTGAAGCTTTCTTT.

The table lists this clonotype with many counts. The chain is built from TRBV7-8 and TRBJ2-5; possibly TRBD2 for D (6 bases). The V end lost 4 bases, the J end lost 3 bases, and 9 bases lay between the germline ends. The CDR3 totals 13 residues. CDR1 and CDR2 from the germline V gene are SGHVS and FQNEAQ. The CDR3 loop is CASSSGLEETQYF. The CDR3, as DNA: TGTGCCAGCAGCTCGGGACTCGAAGAGACCCAGTACTTC.

At least ten counts were recorded for this clonotype. The chain carries TRBV12-3 or TRBV12-4 and TRBJ2-5, with D possibly being TRBD2 (5 bases). V was cut by 5 bases and J by 1 base, with 14 bases left in between. CDR3 size: 15 residues. The CDR3 nucleotides are TGTGCCAGCAGTCCTACGGGGAGATCCCAAGAGACCCAGTACTTC. This sequence encodes CASSPTGRSQETQYF.

In its sample, this clonotype was seen a few times. The rearrangement links TRBV29-1 to TRBJ2-5, with D unresolved. The V end was cut by 0 bases, the J end by 0 bases, with 2 bases between. The germline gives CDR1 SQVTM, CDR2 ANQGSEA. The CDR3 spans 12 residues. The CDR3 coding sequence is TGCAGCGTTGAAGAGAACCAAGAGACCCAGTACTTC. It encodes CSVEENQETQYF.

The rearrangement uses TRBV4-1 and TRBJ1-2; D possibly corresponds to TRBD1 (6 bases). This CDR3 contains 16 residues. CDR1 is MGHRA, CDR2 YSYEKL, per germline. The V end was cut by 3 bases, the J end by 2 bases, with 16 bases between. CDR3 sequence: CASSQVGGQSNYGYTF. The CDR3 nucleotides read TGCGCCAGCAGCCAGGTGGGGGGGCAGTCGAACTATGGCTACACCTTC.

The J gene is TRBJ2-3, the V gene TRBV9; 13 bases are a match to TRBD2. Looked up from germline, CDR1 is SGDLS and CDR2 is YYNGEE. With V trimmed by 7 bases and J by 4 bases, 6 bases remained unmatched. This CDR3 contains 15 residues. The CDR3 DNA reads TGTGCCAGCTCCTGGACTAGCGGGAGACCAGATACGCAGTATTTT. Protein sequence: CASSWTSGRPDTQYF.

Ten or more counts support this clonotype. This chain joins TRBV5-1 and TRBJ2-3; no definite D call. CDR1 is SGHRS and CDR2 is YFSETQ in the germline V gene. Trimming pared 0 bases from V and 7 bases from J, leaving 6 bases between. This CDR3 is built from 12 residues. CDR3: CASSLEGNTQYF. CDR3 nucleotides: TGCGCCAGCAGCTTGGAGGGTAATACGCAGTATTTT.

There are a few counts of this clonotype. V usage is TRBV4-2 and J usage is TRBJ1-2, with D maybe TRBD1 (5 bases). Germline assignment: CDR1 LGHNA and CDR2 YNFKEQ. Trimming pared 1 base from V and 3 bases from J, leaving 15 bases between. The CDR3 extends over 16 amino acids. CDR3 in DNA: TGTGCCAGCAGCCAAGCCCGGGTTCTGGGGGACTATGGCTACACCTTC. Amino acids: CASSQARVLGDYGYTF.

In its sample, this clonotype was seen a few times. The V call is TRBV7-8, the J call TRBJ1-5; D possibly corresponds to TRBD1 (5 bases). The CDR3 is 16 amino acids. Trimming cost V 1 base and J 0 bases, with 10 bases left between them. From germline, CDR1 is SGHVS and CDR2 FQNEAQ. CDR3 sequence: CASSLGQFYSNQPQHF. Here the CDR3 DNA reads TGTGCCAGCAGCTTAGGACAGTTCTATAGCAATCAGCCCCAGCATTTT.

The chain carries TRBV15 and TRBJ2-1, with D unresolved. The CDR3 spans 14 residues. Germline CDR1 LNHNV, CDR2 YYDKDF (reference sequence). V lost 1 base and J 2 bases, leaving 6 bases between the germline ends. The CDR3 DNA reads TGTGCCACCAGCAGAGGGTTCGCCTACAATGAGCAGTTCTTC. Translated: CATSRGFAYNEQFF.

The table lists this clonotype with a few counts. The chain links TRBV11-2 to TRBJ2-3; D remains ambiguous. Germline CDR1 and CDR2: SGHAT and FQNNGV. Between the trimmed V and J ends, which lost 2 bases and 3 bases, there was a span of 12 bases. The length of the CDR3 is 15 residues. The CDR3 reads CASSLYASNTDTQYF. CDR3 DNA sequence: TGTGCCAGCAGCTTATATGCCTCCAATACAGATACGCAGTATTTT.

This clonotype has more than one count but fewer than ten. The V and J genes are TRBV20-1 and TRBJ2-5; TRBD2 matches 13 bases. CDR3 length: 15 residues. Germline CDR1 reads DFQATT; CDR2 reads SNEGSKA (reference sequence). Trimming cost V 5 bases and J 5 bases; bases outside gene matches: 8. CDR3 in amino acids: CSAPKLAGGPETQYF. As DNA, the CDR3 is TGCAGTGCTCCTAAACTAGCGGGAGGGCCGGAGACCCAGTACTTC.

This clonotype has only a few counts. The CDR3 is CASSVKAENNQPQHF. CDR3 DNA: TGTGCCAGCAGTGTAAAGGCAGAGAACAATCAGCCCCAGCATTTT. The J gene is TRBJ1-5, the V gene TRBV2; D unresolved. Between the trimmed V and J ends, which lost 4 bases and 3 bases, there was a span of 13 bases. Germline assignment: CDR1 SNHLY and CDR2 FYNNEI. The CDR3 loop spans 15 amino acids.

The chain combines TRBV30 with TRBJ2-1, with a possible D match to TRBD2 (5 bases). Trimming removed 7 bases at V and 3 bases at J, with 13 bases between. Germline CDR1 and CDR2: GTSNPN and SVGIG (reference sequence). The CDR3 length is 13 residues. CDR3 sequence (DNA): TGTGCCTCCGTACAACTAGGCTACAATGAGCAGTTCTTC. This encodes CASVQLGYNEQFF.

CDR3 residues: CASSYPRSGRAVDTQYF. In DNA form, the CDR3 reads TGTGCCAGCAGTTACCCGAGGAGCGGGAGGGCCGTAGATACGCAGTATTTT. This sequence joins TRBV6-2 or TRBV6-3 and TRBJ2-3; 10 positions agree with TRBD2. J gave up 5 bases and V 2 bases, and 10 bases lay outside the gene matches. The CDR3 sequence is 17 residues long. Germline CDR1 and CDR2: MNHEY and SVGEGT.

This chain links TRBV7-9 with TRBJ1-1; the match to TRBD1 covers 12 bases. Germline V CDR1 and CDR2: SEHNR, FQNEAQ (reference sequence). Losses at the gene ends were 3 bases for V and 3 bases for J; bases not matched to a gene: 8. The CDR3 covers 17 residues. The CDR3: CASSFPGTGGWDTEAFF. In nucleotides, the CDR3 is TGTGCCAGCAGCTTCCCCGGGACAGGGGGCTGGGACACTGAAGCTTTCTTT. The full variable domain, its missing parts supplied by reference TRBV7-9 and TRBJ1-1, is DTGVSQNPRHKITKRGQNVTFRCDPISEHNRLYWYRQTLGQGPEFLTYFQNEAQLEKSRLLSDRFSAERPKGSFSTLEIQRTEQGDSAMYLCASSFPGTGGWDTEAFFGQGTRLTVV.

The rearrangement uses TRBV9 and TRBJ1-6; D not certain. V was trimmed by 0 bases and J by 4 bases, leaving 11 bases between them. CDR3 length: 16 residues. Per germline, CDR1 SGDLS and CDR2 YYNGEE. The CDR3 coding sequence is TGTGCCAGCAGCGTAGGGGGTAAGACGTATAATTCACCCCTCCACTTT. It encodes CASSVGGKTYNSPLHF.

In its sample, this clonotype was seen a few times. This chain joins TRBV20-1 and TRBJ1-4, with 12 positions matching TRBD1. With V trimmed by 0 bases and J by 2 bases, 4 bases remained unmatched. This CDR3 is built from 17 residues. Germline V gene sequence: CDR1 DFQATT, CDR2 SNEGSKA (reference sequence). The CDR3 DNA reads as TGCAGTGCTAGAGATCGGGACAGGGGGCCTACTAATGAAAAACTGTTTTTT. Its protein product is CSARDRDRGPTNEKLFF.

This chain links TRBV11-1 with TRBJ2-7; D call uncertain. Per the germline V gene, CDR1 is SGHAT and CDR2 is FQDESV (reference sequence). The CDR3 is 12 residues long. V lost 2 bases and J 4 bases, leaving 6 bases between the germline ends. The CDR3 DNA is TGTGCCAGCAGCTTATCGGAATACGAGCAGTACTTC. Encoded protein: CASSLSEYEQYF.

This clonotype occurred a few times. The chain joins TRBV10-3 to TRBJ2-2; D remains unclear. V shed 2 bases and J shed 11 bases, with 15 bases lying between them. Germline lookup yields CDR1 ENHRY and CDR2 SYGVKD. This CDR3 has 14 residues. The CDR3 loop is CAISETHSVRELFF. CDR3 coding DNA: TGTGCCATCAGTGAGACCCACAGCGTTAGAGAGCTGTTTTTT.